This T cell receptor (beta chain) was identified in a study of T cell repertoires in ileal Crohn's disease. Profiled with immunoSEQ multiplex PCR; TCRdb holds only in-frame clones, not every one. The sample lists approximately 3,800 clones; about four fifths were seen once. The CDR3 runs 15 residues. The germline V and J ends were trimmed by 3 bases and 4 bases, with 14 bases remaining between them. CDR1 MGHDK and CDR2 SYGVNS come from the germline V gene. This sequence was found in an adult with Crohn's disease. V gene TRBV25-1 combines with J gene TRBJ2-3, with D maybe TRBD1 (5 bases). Input material: ileal tissue. CDR3 in DNA: TGTGCCAGCAGTGAGTCAGGGTTTATCGCAGATACGCAGTATTTT. Its translation: CASSESGFIADTQYF.